The 7 T cell receptor beta chains given below trace back to one sample, sequenced in a study of molecular identifiers for immune sequencing clone quantification. Each CDR3 protein gets one entry after TCRdb re-called the PCR reads with MiXCR. The sample holds about 640,000 distinct CDR3 sequences, 15% to 20% seen once. Material for sequencing was naive CD8+ T cells from blood, with Jurkat cell RNA spiked in. Subset specified: FACS-sorted CD8+CD4-CCR7+CD45RA+ naive T cells. The source is a human donor in good health. Some libraries in this study had Jurkat cell RNA spiked in.

This clonotype has more than one count but fewer than ten. The chain carries TRBV9 and TRBJ2-1; TRBD2 matches at 12 bases. The CDR3 totals 14 residues. Germline V gene data show CDR1 as SGDLS and CDR2 as YYNGEE. V trimming: 3 bases; J trimming: 10 bases; junction bases outside the gene matches: 5. The CDR3 sequence is CASSATSGRSEQFF. Here the CDR3 DNA reads TGTGCCAGCAGCGCGACTAGCGGGAGAAGCGAGCAGTTCTTC.

On this clonotype: Given the absence of the conserved phenylalanine or tryptophan at the CDR3 end, a read error is likely. The J gene is TRBJ2-1, the V gene TRBV24-1, with D possibly TRBD2 on 6 matching bases. The CDR3 runs 13 residues. V gave up 2 bases and J gave up 8 bases, with 9 bases separating them. Germline V gene sequence: CDR1 KGHDR, CDR2 SFDVKD. The CDR3 protein is CATSDSLADEQFL. CDR3 DNA sequence: TGTGCCACCAGTGATTCACTAGCAGATGAGCAGTTCCTC.

This clonotype was picked up many times. The chain links TRBV5-6 to TRBJ1-5; the match to TRBD1 covers 7 bases. J lost 6 bases, V lost 2 bases, and 5 bases had no gene match. The CDR3 length is 14 residues. Looked up from germline, CDR1 is SGHDT and CDR2 is YYEEEE. The CDR3 protein is CASSFRQGGQPQHF. CDR3 DNA: TGTGCCAGCAGCTTCCGACAGGGCGGTCAGCCCCAGCATTTT.

In this sample, this clonotype turned up many times. This chain links TRBV20-1 with TRBJ2-7; D perhaps matches TRBD2 (6 bases). Trimming took off 1 base at V and 6 bases at J, with 10 bases between the two ends. Germline values: CDR1 DFQATT, CDR2 SNEGSKA (reference sequence). The CDR3 sequence is 12 residues long. This CDR3 reads CSARVEGLEQYF. CDR3 sequence (DNA): TGCAGTGCTAGAGTGGAGGGCCTCGAGCAGTACTTC.

This clonotype was detected many times. V and J are TRBV27 and TRBJ1-4; no clear D gene. CDR1 MNHEY and CDR2 SMNVEV come from the germline V gene (reference sequence). Trimming cost V 3 bases and J 8 bases, with 13 bases left between them. This CDR3 contains 14 residues. The CDR3 reads CASSFSVTSEKLFF. The CDR3 region has the DNA TGTGCCAGCAGTTTTTCCGTCACCAGCGAAAAACTGTTTTTT.

This clonotype has ten or more counts. This rearrangement joins TRBV2 to TRBJ2-5, with TRBD2 matching over 15 bases. The CDR3 sequence is 20 residues long. Looked up from germline, CDR1 is SNHLY and CDR2 is FYNNEI. Trimming cost V 5 bases and J 2 bases; bases outside gene matches: 15. In DNA, the CDR3 is TGTGCCAGCAGTACACCTCGGACTAGCGGGGGGGCCGTGATTCAAGAGACCCAGTACTTC. Translation: CASSTPRTSGGAVIQETQYF.

This clonotype has ten or more counts. The V gene is TRBV14, the J gene TRBJ1-1; the match to TRBD1 covers 7 bases. J gave up 7 bases and V 3 bases, and 2 bases lay outside the gene matches. Germline loops: CDR1 SGHDN, CDR2 FVKESK. This CDR3 spans 12 amino acids. The CDR3 spells CASSQTGIEAFF. The DNA of the CDR3 is TGTGCCAGCAGCCAGACAGGGATTGAAGCTTTCTTT.